This T cell receptor (beta chain) was sequenced for a study of T cell repertoires in aging, cancer and after chemotherapy. Study summary: Glioblastoma patients receiving temozolomide-based therapy gave paired samples before and after chemotherapy.

Relative to its sample, this clonotype is large. Its antigen remains unknown. Rearranged V-D-J TRB sequences were amplified with a mixed TRB-A/B primer pool. TCRdb reanalysed the multiplex PCR reads using MiXCR and keeps one entry per CDR3 protein. Among roughly 2,000 distinct CDR3 sequences listed, roughly 19% were seen once. Study-level findings and limits: In healthy donors, age-related TCR diversity loss mainly reflected lost richness.

Peripheral blood genomic DNA, not sorted cells or RNA, was the template. This CDR3 is 14 amino acids long. V lost 4 bases and J 8 bases, leaving 17 bases between the germline ends. CDR1 is MNHEY, CDR2 SVGAGI, per germline. This sequence joins TRBV6-5 and TRBJ1-2, with D maybe TRBD1 (5 bases). What was sequenced was blood. The TCR sequence derives from a human donor with a solid tumor. CDR3 sequence reads: CASSSRDSRWGYTF. The CDR3, as DNA: TGTGCCAGCAGTTCCCGGGACTCTCGTTGGGGCTACACCTTC.